The clone carrying this T cell receptor (beta chain) has only a few counts. Its matching antigen is unknown. The germline V and J ends were trimmed by 8 bases and 7 bases, with 8 bases remaining between them. The CDR3 spans 11 residues. Germline V gene lookup returns CDR1 MNHNY and CDR2 SVGAGI (reference sequence). Once RNA had been extracted, it was reverse transcribed into cDNA to act as the sequencing template. Produced via immunoSEQ multiplex PCR; TCRdb's table is partial and in-frame only. The data contain about 120,000 clones, roughly 68% of them singletons. Sorting from PBMCs produced CD4+ and CD8+ T cells. The data derive from a study of CD8+ T cells in alopecia areata. Whole-study findings and limits: Scalp data also include sequences from resident alphabeta T cells of normal skin. Clonality was higher in lesional than normal scalp, especially in alopecia totalis/universalis.

V gene TRBV6-6 combines with J gene TRBJ1-4; the D gene is possibly TRBD1 (5 bases). The specimen was CD4+ T cells sorted from blood. This TCR was sampled from a human donor in good health. Here the CDR3 reads CASRGGEKLFF. The CDR3 nucleotides are TGTGCCAGCCGGGGGGGTGAAAAACTGTTTTTT.